This T cell receptor beta chain originates from a study of cytomegalovirus exposure and HLA in healthy donors. The PCR made use of 60 Vbeta and 13 Jbeta primers. As originally analysed: Later, tens of millions of unique TCR beta chains were counted in an analysis, and roughly 10 million of them were shared. Sequencing was performed with immunoSEQ multiplex PCR; in TCRdb, only in-frame clones are kept and a portion is missing. V, J and clone size derive from that table, while D and trimming were established from the DNA sequence. This table has more than 150,000 clones, more than 65% appearing once. CDR3 length: 15 residues. V was shortened by 8 bases and J by 7 bases, with 21 bases between the two germline ends. CDR1 is LNHDA and CDR2 is SQIVND in the germline V gene (reference sequence).

The chain is built from TRBV19 and TRBJ1-5, with D maybe TRBD1 (6 bases). This clonotype originated in a woman aged 25 to 39 in good health and CMV-seropositive. Source material: PBMCs. In DNA, the CDR3 is TGTGCCAGTTCACCGGGCGGGGGGGGCGGACAGCCCCAGCATTTT. Its translation is CASSPGGGGGQPQHF.